The next 27 T cell receptor beta chains were all read from a single sample in a study of identical twins. TCRdb reanalysed the 5' RACE reads using MiXCR and keeps one entry per CDR3 protein. Found here are around 1.7 million distinct CDR3 sequences, under 35% of them singletons; the top ten hold approximately 0.25%. The sequenced sample was cord blood. The source is a newborn girl in good health.

This clonotype was seen only a few times. J is TRBJ2-7 and V is TRBV20-1, with TRBD2 identical over 11 bases. This CDR3 comprises 13 residues. CDR1 is DFQATT, CDR2 SNEGSKA, per germline (reference sequence). The CDR3 reads CRLPGLAAYEQYF. The CDR3 DNA is TGCAGGTTACCGGGACTAGCGGCCTACGAGCAGTACTTC.

This clonotype came up a few times. This chain links TRBV7-2 with TRBJ2-3; D gene unclear. Trimming took off 5 bases at V and 1 base at J, with 16 bases between the two ends. Germline-derived CDR1 and CDR2 are SGHTA and FQGNSA. This CDR3 is 16 amino acids long. The CDR3 region is CASSRLAVLGTDTQYF. The CDR3 region has the DNA TGTGCCAGCAGCCGCCTTGCGGTCCTAGGCACAGATACGCAGTATTTT.

This clonotype was seen ten or more times. J is TRBJ2-1 and V is TRBV28, with a weak D call TRBD1 (5 bases). Germline CDR1 MDHEN, CDR2 SYDVKM. Trimming pared 2 bases from V and 4 bases from J, leaving 12 bases between. This CDR3 contains 15 residues. In DNA form, the CDR3 reads TGTGCCAGCAGTTTAAGGGGCGTGGGGTACAATGAGCAGTTCTTC. Protein sequence: CASSLRGVGYNEQFF.

This clonotype was recorded at least ten times. The gene calls are TRBV29-1 and TRBJ2-5; D call uncertain. CDR3 length: 10 amino acids. Trimming removed 8 bases at V and 6 bases at J, with 10 bases between. CDR1 SQVTM and CDR2 ANQGSEA come from the germline V gene. This CDR3 reads CSCFGQTQYF. For the CDR3, the DNA is TGCAGCTGTTTCGGACAGACCCAGTACTTC.

Notes on this clonotype: A much larger clone sits a single nucleotide away, making a read error possible. The chain employs TRBV5-1 and TRBJ1-2; 9 nucleotides line up with TRBD1. Trimming cost V 5 bases and J 4 bases; bases outside gene matches: 9. CDR3 length: 15 amino acids. The V gene's germline CDR1 is SGHRS and CDR2 YFSETQ. This CDR3 reads CASRYGLGQGYGYTF. The CDR3, as DNA: TGCGCCAGCAGATACGGATTGGGACAGGGCTATGGCTACACCTTC.

The CDR3 DNA reads as TGTGCCAGCAGGCGGGACGTATCCTACAATGAGCAGTTCTTC. Its protein is CASRRDVSYNEQFF. The chain has TRBV6-6 and TRBJ2-1; the D gene is possibly TRBD2 (6 bases). The V gene lost 6 bases and the J gene lost 1 base, with 10 bases spanning the gap. Germline CDR1 MNHNY, CDR2 SVGAGI (reference sequence). The CDR3 loop spans 14 amino acids.

This clonotype appeared a few times. The chain carries TRBV25-1 and TRBJ2-1; 13 bases are shared with TRBD2. J was trimmed by 5 bases and V by 8 bases; bases with no gene match: 3. This CDR3 spans 14 amino acids. Germline V lookup: CDR1 MGHDK, CDR2 SYGVNS. The CDR3 DNA reads TGTGCCAGCGGGGGACTAGCGGGGAACAATGAGCAGTTCTTC. Its protein is CASGGLAGNNEQFF. Looking up the rest from reference TRBV25-1 and TRBJ2-1 gives the full variable domain: EADIYQTPRYLVIGTGKKITLECSQTMGHDKMYWYQQDPGMELHLIHYSYGVNSTEKGDLSSESTVSRIRTEHFPLTLESARPSHTSQYLCASGGLAGNNEQFFGPGTRLTVL.

The V call is TRBV20-1, the J call TRBJ2-1; D remains ambiguous. The germline gives CDR1 DFQATT, CDR2 SNEGSKA (reference sequence). The CDR3 consists of 13 residues. Trimming removed 5 bases from V and 5 bases from J, with 13 bases in between. The CDR3 reads CSAPTQWNNEQFF. The DNA for the CDR3 is TGCAGTGCTCCTACCCAGTGGAACAATGAGCAGTTCTTC.

There are a few counts of this clonotype. This chain joins TRBV7-2 and TRBJ2-7; no definite D call. The germline gives CDR1 SGHTA, CDR2 FQGNSA. There are 10 residues in the CDR3. Trimming stripped 1 base from V and 12 bases from J, with 7 bases between. The CDR3 here is CASSLVGLYF. The CDR3 nucleotides are TGTGCCAGCAGCTTAGTTGGTCTGTACTTC.

This clonotype was seen a few times. The chain has TRBV4-1 and TRBJ1-2, with 9 bases aligning to TRBD1. The CDR3 totals 17 residues. Germline values: CDR1 MGHRA, CDR2 YSYEKL. Trimming at V came to 1 base and at J to 3 bases, leaving 9 bases not matched to a gene. For the CDR3, the DNA is TGCGCCAGCAGCCAAGTTTTTCCGGACAGGGGCGACTATGGCTACACCTTC. Translation gives CASSQVFPDRGDYGYTF.

This clonotype was observed many times. This chain uses TRBV11-2 with TRBJ2-5; D may be TRBD1 (6 bases). Looked up from germline, CDR1 is SGHAT and CDR2 is FQNNGV. Trimming took off 5 bases at V and 3 bases at J, with 19 bases between the two ends. CDR3 size: 16 residues. The DNA for the CDR3 is TGTGCCAGCAGCCTTAGTCCCAACCACAGGGAAGAGACCCAGTACTTC. Encoded protein: CASSLSPNHREETQYF.

The chain's CDR3 is CASRAGLARFDEQFF. The DNA of the CDR3 is TGTGCCAGCAGGGCGGGACTAGCGCGATTCGATGAGCAGTTCTTC. The genes are TRBV6-5 and TRBJ2-1, with 10 nucleotides matching TRBD2. The J segment lost 8 bases and the V segment lost 6 bases, leaving 10 bases of the junction unmatched. Germline V gene lookup returns CDR1 MNHEY and CDR2 SVGAGI. The CDR3 covers 15 residues.

In this sample, this clonotype turned up a few times. V and J are TRBV7-2 and TRBJ2-7, with 10 nucleotides matching TRBD2. Germline-derived CDR1 and CDR2 are SGHTA and FQGNSA. The CDR3 covers 19 residues. Trimming removed 2 bases from V and 3 bases from J; junction bases left unmatched: 16. The CDR3 nucleotides are TGTGCCAGCAGCTTAAATTTGTGGACTAGCGGCTCCTTAGGCTACGAGCAGTACTTC. Amino acid sequence: CASSLNLWTSGSLGYEQYF.

The V gene is TRBV6-5, the J gene TRBJ1-1; 9 bases map to TRBD1. CDR3 length: 13 residues. From germline, CDR1 is MNHEY and CDR2 SVGAGI. V shed 2 bases and J 11 bases; nucleotides not matched to a gene: 6. CDR3 in amino acids: CASSYQGQGTAFF. In DNA, the CDR3 is TGTGCCAGCAGTTACCAAGGACAGGGGACGGCTTTCTTT.

This chain connects TRBV19 to TRBJ1-2; perhaps TRBD1 as D (5 bases). CDR1 is LNHDA and CDR2 is SQIVND in the germline V gene (reference sequence). The CDR3 is 14 residues long. Trimming took 7 bases from V and 1 from J, leaving 13 bases between them. Written as DNA, the CDR3 is TGTGCCAGTAAACCCTTGGGGCATAACTATGGCTACACCTTC. Protein product: CASKPLGHNYGYTF.

This clonotype was recorded a few times. At one of its ends the junction is not consistent with the germline gene, which may arise from a read error. The chain carries TRBV6-5 and TRBJ1-2; D gene uncertain. Germline-derived CDR1 and CDR2 are MNHEY and SVGAGI. This CDR3 region has 15 residues. The CDR3: CANSYSRTQNYGYTF. The CDR3 DNA sequence: TGTGCCAACAGTTACTCCCGGACTCAAAACTATGGCTACACCTTC.

The rearrangement links TRBV28 to TRBJ2-1; D not resolved. Near its end, the DNA agrees better with TRBJ2-7, so the J call may be wrong. The V gene's germline CDR1 is MDHEN and CDR2 SYDVKM. CDR3 size: 14 residues. DNA for the CDR3: TGTGCCAGCAGTCTGGGAAAAGCCTACAATGAGCAGTACTTC. Protein sequence: CASSLGKAYNEQYF.

This clonotype has only a few counts. The chain has TRBV13 and TRBJ2-1; 8 nucleotides line up with TRBD2. In germline, CDR1 is PRHDT, CDR2 FYEKMQ (reference sequence). Trimming removed 5 bases from V and 2 bases from J; junction bases left unmatched: 5. This CDR3 has 15 residues. In DNA, the CDR3 is TGTGCCAGCAGCCCACTAGCGGAGGCCTACAATGAGCAGTTCTTC. Protein: CASSPLAEAYNEQFF.

The chain combines TRBV5-6 with TRBJ1-2; weak D call: TRBD1 (5 bases). CDR3 length: 15 residues. With 4 bases removed from V and 1 base from J, the gap between germline ends came to 14 bases. Germline CDR1 reads SGHDT; CDR2 reads YYEEEE. This CDR3 reads CASSQEWTFNYGYTF. In DNA, the CDR3 is TGTGCCAGCAGCCAAGAGTGGACATTTAACTATGGCTACACCTTC.

In its sample, this clonotype was seen a few times. The V call is TRBV15, the J call TRBJ2-3; either TRBD1 or TRBD2 may supply D (5 bases each). Germline CDR1 reads LNHNV; CDR2 reads YYDKDF (reference sequence). CDR3 length equals 17 residues. Trimming took off 0 bases at V and 0 bases at J, with 13 bases between the two ends. The CDR3 DNA reads TGTGCCACCAGCAGAGATGACGGGACCCCAAGCACAGATACGCAGTATTTT. Its translation is CATSRDDGTPSTDTQYF.

This clonotype was counted only a few times. The V call is TRBV4-2, the J call TRBJ2-5; 9 positions match TRBD2. The last part of the DNA fits TRBJ2-7 better; the J call may be wrong. The germline CDR1 and CDR2 sequences are LGHNA and YNFKEQ. The CDR3 runs 16 residues. In nucleotides, the CDR3 is TGTGCCAGCAGCAATTCTAGCGGGGCTCTCCTATTCGAGCAGTACTTC. As protein: CASSNSSGALLFEQYF.

This clonotype came up a few times. This sequence joins TRBV3-1 and TRBJ2-1, with 10 nucleotides matching TRBD2. Germline V CDR1 and CDR2: LGHDT, YNNKEL (reference sequence). V trimming: 8 bases; J trimming: 2 bases; junction bases outside the gene matches: 3. The CDR3 contains 14 residues. The CDR3 coding sequence is TGTGCCAGCGGGACTAGCGAGACCTACAATGAGCAGTTCTTC. Translated: CASGTSETYNEQFF.

This sequence joins TRBV5-5 and TRBJ1-1; D not resolved. The V end was cut by 4 bases, the J end by 3 bases, with 10 bases between. The CDR3 consists of 13 residues. The germline V gene encodes CDR1 SGHKS and CDR2 YYEKEE (reference sequence). CDR3 protein: CASSRREDTEAFF. CDR3 in DNA: TGTGCCAGCAGCCGGAGGGAGGACACTGAAGCTTTCTTT.

The genes are TRBV14 and TRBJ2-1, with 9 bases lining up with TRBD2. The junction had 13 bases not matched to a gene; V was cut back by 4 bases and J by 3 bases. Germline CDR1 and CDR2: SGHDN and FVKESK. This CDR3 has 18 amino acids. CDR3: CASSPRLAGSIIYNEQFF. Here the CDR3 DNA reads TGTGCCAGCAGCCCGCGTCTAGCGGGGTCAATTATCTACAATGAGCAGTTCTTC. Complete variable domain (other parts from reference TRBV14 and TRBJ2-1): EAGVTQFPSHSVIEKGQTVTLRCDPISGHDNLYWYRRVMGKEIKFLLHFVKESKQDESGMPNNRFLAERTGGTYSTLKVQPAELEDSGVYFCASSPRLAGSIIYNEQFFGPGTRLTVL.

There are a few counts of this clonotype. The chain combines TRBV20-1 with TRBJ2-1; possible D gene TRBD1, 5 bases. Germline-derived CDR1 and CDR2 are DFQATT and SNEGSKA (reference sequence). The ends were cut back, 6 bases at V and 6 bases at J, with 9 bases in the middle. The CDR3 sequence is 11 residues long. CDR3: CSAQGVNEQFF. CDR3 nucleotides: TGCAGTGCCCAAGGGGTCAATGAGCAGTTCTTC.

This clonotype has only a few counts. This sequence joins TRBV27 and TRBJ2-7; D could derive from TRBD1 or TRBD2 (5 bases each). The V end was cut by 2 bases, the J end by 4 bases, with 15 bases between. Germline V gives CDR1 MNHEY, CDR2 SMNVEV (reference sequence). CDR3 length: 15 residues. CDR3 in amino acids: CASSLVRGRGYEQYF. CDR3 bases: TGTGCCAGCAGTTTAGTACGGGGTAGGGGATACGAGCAGTACTTC.

The CDR3 sequence is CASSQVGRLRYNEQFF. CDR3 nucleotide sequence: TGCGCCAGCAGCCAAGTGGGGCGTCTAAGATACAATGAGCAGTTCTTC. The chain has TRBV4-1 and TRBJ2-1; a weak D match, TRBD1 (5 bases). Germline V gene lookup returns CDR1 MGHRA and CDR2 YSYEKL. Trimming took off 1 base at V and 4 bases at J, with 14 bases between the two ends. The CDR3 covers 16 residues.